The 31 T cell receptor beta chains given below trace back to one sample, sequenced in a study of T cell responses to AZD1222 COVID-19 vaccine. Sequencing used immunoSEQ multiplex PCR; TCRdb keeps in-frame clones, though not all of them. Here the sample spans about 70,000 clones, 83% being singletons. Sample: peripheral blood, taken 28 days after the second AZD1222 dose. The receptors were sampled from an adult who received the AZD1222 COVID-19 vaccine.

The chain links TRBV4-3 to TRBJ2-3, with 15 bases matching TRBD2. V shed 0 bases and J 6 bases; nucleotides not matched to a gene: 4. CDR1 is LGHNA, CDR2 YSLEER, per germline. There are 17 residues in the CDR3. CDR3 amino acids: CASSQEGTSGGTDTQYF. Here the CDR3 DNA reads TGCGCCAGCAGCCAAGAAGGGACTAGCGGGGGGACTGATACGCAGTATTTT.

This clone came up a few times. The chain joins TRBV13 to TRBJ1-3, with D unresolved. The CDR3 is 14 residues long. V lost 5 bases to trimming and J lost 0 bases, with 8 bases between them. Looked up from germline, CDR1 is PRHDT and CDR2 is FYEKMQ (reference sequence). The CDR3 nucleotides are TGTGCCAGCAGCCCGCCCTACTCTGGAAACACCATATATTTT. This translates into CASSPPYSGNTIYF.

The J gene is TRBJ2-1, the V gene TRBV6-5; a weak D match, TRBD2 (5 bases). CDR3 length equals 15 residues. Trimming shortened V by 5 bases and J by 3 bases, and 14 bases separated the two germline ends. Per germline, CDR1 MNHEY and CDR2 SVGAGI. The CDR3 bases are TGTGCCAGCAGTCAAATAGGACGGGGCTACAATGAGCAGTTCTTC. Protein: CASSQIGRGYNEQFF.

This clone was counted a few times. V usage is TRBV3-1 (or the pseudogene TRBV3-2) and J usage is TRBJ2-2; the D gene is possibly TRBD2 (5 bases). The CDR3 consists of 15 residues. Trimming removed 1 base at V and 6 bases at J, with 12 bases between. The germline gives CDR1 LGHDT, CDR2 YNNKEL (reference sequence). The chain's CDR3 is CASSQVASLPGELFF. As DNA, the CDR3 is TGTGCCAGCAGCCAAGTGGCTAGCCTCCCCGGGGAGCTGTTTTTT.

This chain joins TRBV5-6 and TRBJ2-7; TRBD1 matches at 7 bases. Looked up from germline, CDR1 is SGHDT and CDR2 is YYEEEE. The CDR3 runs to 14 residues. J was trimmed by 8 bases and V by 3 bases; bases with no gene match: 11. In DNA form, the CDR3 reads TGTGCCAGCAGCTCCGGGGATCCGGGACAGAAGCAGTACTTC. This gives the protein CASSSGDPGQKQYF.

This clone has a single count. The V gene is TRBV19, the J gene TRBJ2-7, with 8 positions matching TRBD1. This CDR3 spans 13 amino acids. Germline V gene data show CDR1 as LNHDA and CDR2 as SQIVND (reference sequence). After removal of 4 bases from V and 3 bases from J, the junction contained 2 bases not matched to a gene. The CDR3 reads CASSSGQGYEQYF. In nucleotides, the CDR3 is TGTGCCAGTAGTAGCGGACAGGGCTACGAGCAGTACTTC.

DNA of the CDR3: TGCGCCAGCAGCAAGGGACTAGCGGGGGGGCCTCAAGAGACCCAGTACTTC. This gives the protein CASSKGLAGGPQETQYF. The rearrangement uses TRBV5-1 and TRBJ2-5; 16 nucleotides match TRBD2. The CDR3 spans 17 residues. Looked up from germline, CDR1 is SGHRS and CDR2 is YFSETQ. V trimming: 4 bases; J trimming: 2 bases; junction bases outside the gene matches: 5.

The genes are TRBV14 and TRBJ1-2; D not resolved. The germline V gene has CDR1 SGHDN and CDR2 FVKESK. The CDR3 is 14 amino acids. Trimming left V 1 base short and J 8 bases short, with 14 bases between. The CDR3 here is CASSQGPLLRGYTF. The CDR3 DNA sequence: TGTGCCAGCAGCCAAGGTCCCCTTTTGAGAGGCTACACCTTC.

This clone came up once. This rearrangement joins TRBV7-8 to TRBJ2-7; TRBD2 matches 11 bases. Germline lookup yields CDR1 SGHVS and CDR2 FQNEAQ. Trimming removed 5 bases from V and 0 bases from J; junction bases left unmatched: 6. The CDR3 is 16 residues long. The CDR3 region is CASSPVAGGGSYEQYF. CDR3 in DNA: TGTGCCAGCAGCCCCGTAGCGGGGGGGGGCTCCTACGAGCAGTACTTC.

The chain links TRBV3-1 (or the pseudogene TRBV3-2) to TRBJ1-4; TRBD1 might be the D (5 bases). Germline V lookup: CDR1 LGHDT, CDR2 YNNKEL (reference sequence). The CDR3 is 16 amino acids. The V and J ends lost 4 bases and 4 bases respectively, with 16 bases between them. CDR3 DNA sequence: TGTGCCAGCAGCCCTAGGGCCTCGGGGCTTAATGAAAAACTGTTTTTT. This codes for CASSPRASGLNEKLFF.

The chain joins TRBV6-5 to TRBJ2-4; 7 bases align to TRBD1. The germline gives CDR1 MNHEY, CDR2 SVGAGI. The CDR3 loop spans 14 amino acids. V lost 8 bases to trimming and J lost 9 bases; unmatched junction nucleotides: 13. The DNA for the CDR3 is TGTGCCAGCCAACCCCGGGACAGACTCCTCATTCAGTACTTC. It translates to CASQPRDRLLIQYF.

This chain joins TRBV3-1 (or the pseudogene TRBV3-2) and TRBJ2-3; TRBD2 matches at 8 bases. Trimming removed 1 base from V and 6 bases from J; junction bases left unmatched: 9. The CDR3 is 16 amino acids. Per germline, CDR1 LGHDT and CDR2 YNNKEL (reference sequence). The CDR3 reads CASSQAKGLGLDTQYF. In nucleotides, the CDR3 is TGTGCCAGCAGCCAAGCGAAGGGACTAGGATTGGATACGCAGTATTTT.

The chain is built from TRBV7-9 and TRBJ2-6; 9 bases are a match to TRBD1. This CDR3 spans 17 amino acids. Germline-derived CDR1 and CDR2 are SEHNR and FQNEAQ (reference sequence). With 5 bases clipped from V and 0 bases from J, the junction kept 5 bases outside the gene matches. Here the CDR3 reads CASSRRTGDSGANVLTF. CDR3 in DNA: TGTGCCAGCAGCAGACGGACAGGGGACTCTGGGGCCAACGTCCTGACTTTC.

The J gene is TRBJ2-7, the V gene TRBV27, with 9 bases aligning to TRBD1. CDR1 MNHEY and CDR2 SMNVEV come from the germline V gene (reference sequence). The CDR3 has 15 residues. The junction had 7 bases not matched to a gene; V was cut back by 5 bases and J by 2 bases. The CDR3 sequence: CASSPRGQGTYEQYF. CDR3 sequence (DNA): TGTGCCAGCAGTCCTCGGGGACAGGGAACCTACGAGCAGTACTTC.

The chain couples TRBV28 to TRBJ2-1; 8 bases line up with TRBD2. Germline assignment: CDR1 MDHEN and CDR2 SYDVKM. V lost 4 bases, J lost 7 bases, and 3 bases stayed unmatched. The length of the CDR3 is 13 residues. As DNA, the CDR3 is TGTGCCAGCAGTTCCCGACTAGCGAATGAGCAGTTCTTC. It codes for CASSSRLANEQFF. Filled out from reference TRBV28 and TRBJ2-1, the complete variable domain reads DVKVTQSSRYLVKRTGEKVFLECVQDMDHENMFWYRQDPGLGLRLIYFSYDVKMKEKGDIPEGYSVSREKKERFSLILESASTNQTSMYLCASSSRLANEQFFGPGTRLTVL.

The gene calls are TRBV19 and TRBJ1-6, with 7 bases lining up with TRBD1. Germline lookup yields CDR1 LNHDA and CDR2 SQIVND (reference sequence). The V and J ends lost 0 bases and 8 bases, in that order; junction bases with no gene match: 10. This CDR3 comprises 17 residues. DNA of the CDR3: TGTGCCAGTAGTATAGACCAGGGGGTCCCTCCTGATTCACCCCTCCACTTT. Translation: CASSIDQGVPPDSPLHF. Complete variable domain (other parts from reference TRBV19 and TRBJ1-6): DGGITQSPKYLFRKEGQNVTLSCEQNLNHDAMYWYRQDPGQGLRLIYYSQIVNDFQKGDIAEGYSVSREKKESFPLTVTSAQKNPTAFYLCASSIDQGVPPDSPLHFGNGTRLTVT.

The rearrangement links TRBV2 to TRBJ1-5; D is undetermined. The V and J ends lost 7 bases and 8 bases respectively, with 15 bases between them. Germline CDR1 reads SNHLY; CDR2 reads FYNNEI. The length of the CDR3 is 13 residues. The CDR3 is CASKGFATEPQHF. The CDR3, as DNA: TGTGCCAGCAAGGGTTTCGCCACTGAGCCCCAGCATTTT.

The J gene is TRBJ2-5, the V gene TRBV28; D ambiguous. Deletions cut 5 bases from V and 4 bases from J, with 11 bases between. Germline assignment: CDR1 MDHEN and CDR2 SYDVKM. This CDR3 has 13 amino acids. The CDR3 DNA reads as TGTGCCAGCAGTAAAGTAGCTATAGAGACCCAGTACTTC. Its translation is CASSKVAIETQYF.

The V call is TRBV28, the J call TRBJ2-1, with 10 bases fitting TRBD2. The CDR3 runs to 17 residues. The J segment lost 5 bases and the V segment lost 3 bases, leaving 10 bases of the junction unmatched. Germline V CDR1 and CDR2: MDHEN, SYDVKM. Written as DNA, the CDR3 is TGTGCCAGCAGTTTTCTGGGCCAGCGGGGGGGAAACAATGAGCAGTTCTTC. Its translation: CASSFLGQRGGNNEQFF.

Here the CDR3 reads CASSWGPRGQGYNQPQHF. The CDR3 nucleotides are TGCGCCAGCAGCTGGGGGCCCCGCGGACAGGGGTACAATCAGCCCCAGCATTTT. V usage is TRBV5-1 and J usage is TRBJ1-5, with TRBD1 identical over 9 bases. The V segment lost 3 bases and the J segment 3 bases; nucleotides outside the gene matches: 13. CDR1 is SGHRS and CDR2 is YFSETQ in the germline V gene. The CDR3 sequence is 18 residues long.

The genes are TRBV6-5 and TRBJ2-5; 8 bases line up with TRBD1. From germline, CDR1 is MNHEY and CDR2 SVGAGI. This CDR3 is built from 15 residues. V lost 8 bases, J lost 6 bases, and 14 bases stayed unmatched. Here the CDR3 DNA reads TGTGCCAGCCTCCCGACCGGGACAGGCTCGAAGACCCAGTACTTC. Its translation is CASLPTGTGSKTQYF.

The chain recombines TRBV4-1 with TRBJ2-5, with D unresolved. This CDR3 region has 16 residues. Germline lookup yields CDR1 MGHRA and CDR2 YSYEKL. V was clipped by 4 bases and J by 0 bases, with 15 bases between them. The CDR3 spells CASSPNTPAYQETQYF. The CDR3 DNA sequence: TGCGCCAGCAGCCCAAACACCCCAGCGTACCAAGAGACCCAGTACTTC.

The chain is built from TRBV6-2 or TRBV6-3 and TRBJ1-1; weak D call: TRBD1 (6 bases). The germline V gene has CDR1 MNHEY and CDR2 SVGEGT. Trimming stripped 5 bases from V and 0 bases from J, with 13 bases between. This CDR3 contains 15 residues. CDR3 sequence (DNA): TGTGCCAGCAGTCTACACACAGGGATGAACACTGAAGCTTTCTTT. It encodes CASSLHTGMNTEAFF.

The rearrangement links TRBV7-6 to TRBJ1-3; D gene uncertain. Deletions cut 5 bases from V and 4 bases from J, with 9 bases between. The CDR3 loop spans 13 amino acids. Germline CDR1 and CDR2: SGHVS and FNYEAQ. The CDR3 sequence: CASSPRPGNTIYF. The DNA for the CDR3 is TGTGCCAGCAGCCCCCGGCCGGGAAACACCATATATTTT.

The CDR3: CASSFPLGTSGGTDTQYF. CDR3 bases: TGTGCCAGCAGTTTCCCCCTGGGGACTAGCGGGGGCACAGATACGCAGTATTTT. V is TRBV28 and J is TRBJ2-3; 13 bases agree with TRBD2. V was clipped by 3 bases and J by 1 base; unmatched bases: 7. This CDR3 is built from 18 residues. Germline V gives CDR1 MDHEN, CDR2 SYDVKM.

J is TRBJ2-1 and V is TRBV6-2 or TRBV6-3; TRBD2 is a possible D gene (5 bases). The ends were cut back, 5 bases at V and 10 bases at J, with 21 bases in the middle. CDR3 length equals 15 residues. Germline V gene data show CDR1 as MNHEY and CDR2 as SVGEGT. The CDR3 nucleotides read TGTGCCAGCAGTCCATCTTTGGGGAGTGCGATGGAGCAGTTCTTC. Translation: CASSPSLGSAMEQFF.

This sequence joins TRBV19 and TRBJ2-6, with TRBD1 as a possible D gene (5 bases). The germline V gene has CDR1 LNHDA and CDR2 SQIVND (reference sequence). The CDR3 has 15 residues. With 10 bases removed from V and 4 bases from J, the gap between germline ends came to 17 bases. CDR3 sequence: CATRSGAPGANVLTF. For the CDR3, the DNA is TGTGCCACACGAAGTGGGGCCCCCGGGGCCAACGTCCTGACTTTC.

The chain is built from TRBV18 and TRBJ1-6; maybe TRBD1 (6 bases). Germline V gives CDR1 KGHSH, CDR2 LQKENI. CDR3 size: 17 residues. V lost 6 bases, J lost 8 bases, and 23 bases lay in between. CDR3 sequence: CASSPVRWGGADSPLHF. CDR3 DNA sequence: TGTGCCAGCTCCCCGGTGCGTTGGGGGGGCGCGGATTCACCCCTCCACTTT.

DNA for the CDR3: TGTGCCAGCAGCTTTACAGAGTCCTACGAGCAGTACTTC. Protein sequence: CASSFTESYEQYF. The chain has TRBV7-2 and TRBJ2-7; D is undetermined. Germline loops: CDR1 SGHTA, CDR2 FQGNSA. Trimming left V 3 bases short and J 1 base short, with 7 bases between. The CDR3 has 13 residues.

V gene TRBV5-8 combines with J gene TRBJ2-1; the match to TRBD1 covers 8 bases. The V gene's germline CDR1 is SGHTS and CDR2 YDEGEE. The CDR3 has 16 amino acids. V gave up 4 bases and J gave up 9 bases; unmatched junction bases: 15. The CDR3 region is CASSPTGGQGRTEQFF. In nucleotides, the CDR3 is TGTGCCAGCAGCCCCACCGGAGGACAGGGTAGGACTGAGCAGTTCTTC.

CDR3 DNA: TGTGCCAGCAGCTTAGCGCTGGGGCGGAACTCCTACGAGCAGTACTTC. Translation gives CASSLALGRNSYEQYF. This rearrangement joins TRBV7-2 to TRBJ2-7; weak D call: TRBD1 (5 bases). The length of the CDR3 is 16 residues. Between the trimmed V and J ends, which lost 0 bases and 0 bases, there was a span of 12 bases. Germline loops: CDR1 SGHTA, CDR2 FQGNSA. The complete variable domain, with remaining parts taken from reference TRBV7-2 and TRBJ2-7, reads GAGVSQSPSNKVTEKGKDVELRCDPISGHTALYWYRQSLGQGLEFLIYFQGNSAPDKSGLPSDRFSAERTGGSVSTLTIQRTQQEDSAVYLCASSLALGRNSYEQYFGPGTRLTVT.